This TCR beta chain is from a study of blood T cell repertoires in COVID-19. Study overall: Researchers got acute and convalescent COVID-19 samples from the United States, Italy and Spain. T cells, B-cell-depleted T cells, or PBMCs provided the cDNA or gDNA that served as material.

Per the original methods: Amplifying reference gene primers gave estimates of nucleated cell counts. The assay was immunoSEQ multiplex PCR, and TCRdb's table has in-frame clones only and misses some. That table furnishes V, J and clone size, whereas the DNA furnished D and trimming. Here the sample spans about 43,000 clones, about 80% being singletons. The V and J ends lost 5 bases and 1 base respectively, with 14 bases between them. CDR1 is SGHTA and CDR2 is FQGTGA in the germline V gene. The CDR3 totals 15 residues. The sequenced material came from peripheral blood. The chain joins TRBV7-3 to TRBJ1-1; possibly TRBD1 for D (5 bases). This sequence originates from a woman aged 55 to 70 with acute or convalescent COVID-19. In DNA form, the CDR3 reads TGTGCCAGCAGCAAGGACGGGGGGAGGAACACTGAAGCTTTCTTT. This sequence encodes CASSKDGGRNTEAFF.